This TCR beta chain comes out of a study of immune heterogeneity within non-small cell lung tumors. Genomic DNA extracted from bulk tumor tissue served as template. A total of around 590 ng was used per sample. Primary tumors were biopsied several times each, far apart, intraoperatively. Patients had untreated, newly diagnosed non-small cell lung cancer and underwent curative surgery. Germline CDR1 is MNHNS and CDR2 is SASEGT. The V end lost 6 bases, the J end lost 0 bases, and 12 bases lay between the germline ends. CDR3 size: 15 residues. Multiplex PCR with 32 V and 13 J primers amplified TCR beta CDR3. TCRdb analysed the multiplex PCR reads with MiXCR anew, one entry per CDR3 protein. The sample records roughly 9,700 distinct CDR3 sequences, about a sixth being singletons. This clonotype was counted at least ten times.

The sample was lung tumor tissue. J is TRBJ1-3 and V is TRBV6-1; D is perhaps TRBD1 (5 bases). The clonotype comes from a man aged 35-49 years with non-small cell lung cancer. This chain's CDR3 is CASSWDAHSGNTIYF. CDR3 bases: TGTGCCAGCAGCTGGGACGCCCACTCTGGAAACACCATATATTTT.